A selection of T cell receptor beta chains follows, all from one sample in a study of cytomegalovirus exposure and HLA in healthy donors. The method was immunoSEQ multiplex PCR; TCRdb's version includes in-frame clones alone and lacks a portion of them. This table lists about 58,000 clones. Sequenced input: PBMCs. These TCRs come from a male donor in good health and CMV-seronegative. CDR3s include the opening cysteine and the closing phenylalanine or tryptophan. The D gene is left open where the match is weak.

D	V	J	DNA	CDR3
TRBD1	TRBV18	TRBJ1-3	TGTGCCAGCTCACCCCAGTATGCCGGGACAGTCTCTGGAAACACCATATATTTT	CASSPQYAGTVSGNTIYF
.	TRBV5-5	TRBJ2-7	TGTGCCAGCAGCTTGGCCGCCCAGACAGTCACCTACGAGCAGTACTTC	CASSLAAQTVTYEQYF
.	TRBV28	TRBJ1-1	TGTGCCAGCAGTAGCCCAGCACTCGGGGACACTGAAGCTTTCTTT	CASSSPALGDTEAFF
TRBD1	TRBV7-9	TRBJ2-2	TGTGCCAGCAGCCCCGGGACAGTGAACACCGGGGAGCTGTTTTTT	CASSPGTVNTGELFF
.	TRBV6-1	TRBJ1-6	TGTGCCAGCAGTGGACAGGTCACCAATTCACCCCTCCACTTT	CASSGQVTNSPLHF
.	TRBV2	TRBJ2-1	TGTGCCAGCAGTGAAGCGTGGTATAGCTCCTACAATGAGCAGTTCTTC	CASSEAWYSSYNEQFF
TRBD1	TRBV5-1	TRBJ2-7	TGCGCCAGCAGCCCTGGGGGACAGGGGGCTTACGAGCAGTACTTC	CASSPGGQGAYEQYF
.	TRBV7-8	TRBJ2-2	TGTGCCAGCAGCTTAGTCGGGGTGGGGAACACCGGGGAGCTGTTTTTT	CASSLVGVGNTGELFF
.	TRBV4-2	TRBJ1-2	TGTGCCAGCAGCCAAGATCATGAGGGCTACACCTTC	CASSQDHEGYTF
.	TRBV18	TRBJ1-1	TGTGCCAGCTCACCAATCGGGAAATCGGCTTTCTTT	CASSPIGKSAFF
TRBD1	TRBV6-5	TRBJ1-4	TGTGCCAGCAGTTACAGGGGGCCTAAGGAAAAACTGTTTTTT	CASSYRGPKEKLFF
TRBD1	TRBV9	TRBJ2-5	TGTGCCAGCAGCCCCCGGGACAGGGTATATCTGTACTTC	CASSPRDRVYLYF
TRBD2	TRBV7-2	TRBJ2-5	TGTGCCAGCAGCTTATTTGGGCCTAGCGGAGGAGAGACCCAGTACTTC	CASSLFGPSGGETQYF
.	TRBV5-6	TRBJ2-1	TGTGCCAGCAGCCACGGCTTCTCCCCGGGGAATGAGCAGTTCTTC	CASSHGFSPGNEQFF
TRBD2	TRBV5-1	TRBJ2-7	TGCGCCAGCAGCCCGTGGACTAGCGGGGTTGGGCTCTCCTACGAGCAGTACTTC	CASSPWTSGVGLSYEQYF
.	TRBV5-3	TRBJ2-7	TGTGCCAGAAGCTTCGTTGCCTACGAGCAGTACTTC	CARSFVAYEQYF
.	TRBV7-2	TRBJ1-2	TGTGCCAGCACCCAGGACTTCTCCGAGTCACGTGGCTACACCTTC	CASTQDFSESRGYTF
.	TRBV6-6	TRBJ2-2	TGTGCCAGCCGTTGGGGGGACACCGGGGAGCTGTTTTTT	CASRWGDTGELFF
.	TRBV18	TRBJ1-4	TGTGCCAGCTCACCGGACCCTTCGGGGGAAAAACTGTTTTTT	CASSPDPSGEKLFF
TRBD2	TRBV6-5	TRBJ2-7	TGTGCCAGCAGCCCAGGGAGGGACTACGAGCAGTACTTC	CASSPGRDYEQYF
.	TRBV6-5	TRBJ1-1	TGTGCCAGCAGCACCGAAAGGGGCGTCACTGAAGCTTTCTTT	CASSTERGVTEAFF
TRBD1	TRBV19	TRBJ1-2	TGTGCCAGTAGTTCCGGGACAGCGGATCTTGGGGGCTTCGGAAGTAACTATGGCTACACCTTC	CASSSGTADLGGFGSNYGYTF
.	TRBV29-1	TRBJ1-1	TGCAGCGTTGAAGCCCCGGGTAACACTGAAGCTTTCTTT	CSVEAPGNTEAFF
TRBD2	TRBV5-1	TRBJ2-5	TGCGCCAGCAGCCCTGCGGGAGGGGGAGGCCAAGAGACCCAGTACTTC	CASSPAGGGGQETQYF